This T cell receptor (beta chain) was observed in a study of cytomegalovirus exposure and HLA in healthy donors. Findings of the study overall: The sole available immune exposure information was CMV serostatus. In a later analysis, TCR association rates varied by HLA locus: DRB1 most, HLA-C fewest. Later analysis identified a missense DCLRE1C variant that was linked to TCR beta V- and J-gene trimming. Indistinguishable V segments such as TRBV6-2 and TRBV6-3 were excluded.

The CDR3 runs 17 residues. Between the trimmed V and J ends, which lost 1 base and 0 bases, there was a span of 12 bases. Germline values: CDR1 SNHLY, CDR2 FYNNEI. PCR used 60 Vbeta primers and 13 Jbeta primers. Generated by immunoSEQ multiplex PCR, the TCRdb table keeps only in-frame clones and is missing some. The sample lists fewer than 150,000 clones, about 80% occurring once. As concerns this clone: Its target is not known.

The rearrangement links TRBV2 to TRBJ1-4; TRBD1 might be the D (6 bases). The source material was PBMCs. This receptor was taken from a man over 45 in good health and CMV-seropositive. The CDR3: CASSEGRGWATNEKLFF. The CDR3 region has the DNA TGTGCCAGCAGTGAAGGCAGGGGATGGGCAACTAATGAAAAACTGTTTTTT.